This TCR beta chain appears in the sequencing data of a study of T cells in Graves' hyperthyroidism and ophthalmopathy. Study-wide results and limits: Ophthalmopathy prediction by the model preceded onset by a median about 6 months.

Remarks on this clonotype: The target antigen is unknown.

RNA transcripts yielded amplified TCR beta CDR3 regions. Carried out on the TCR CDR3, a first-round RT-PCR used the HTBI primer set. TCRdb reprocessed the multiplex PCR reads via MiXCR and lists one record per CDR3 protein. Found here are approximately 210,000 distinct CDR3 sequences, 17% of them singletons; the top ten hold roughly 53%. The sample taken for sequencing was blood. This clonotype was obtained from a man aged 50-60 years with Graves' hyperthyroidism.

In DNA, the CDR3 is TGCAGTGCACGAACGGACAGGGGGACAACGGATGGCTACACCTTC. The encoded protein is CSARTDRGTTDGYTF. The chain employs TRBV20-1 and TRBJ1-2; the match to TRBD1 covers 10 bases. The trim removed 6 bases at V and 6 bases at J, leaving 13 bases unmatched. The CDR3 loop spans 15 amino acids. CDR1 and CDR2 (germline): DFQATT, SNEGSKA (reference sequence).